The clone carrying this TCR beta chain has more than one count but fewer than ten. One end of the junction fails to match germline, which may point to a read error. Each CDR3 protein is one row after TCRdb ran MiXCR on the PCR reads. This table has nearly 650,000 distinct CDR3 sequences, 25% appearing once. Germline CDR1 is SGHTA and CDR2 is FQGNSA. CDR3 length equals 13 residues. The sample belongs to a study of molecular identifiers for immune sequencing clone quantification. The gene calls are TRBV7-2 and TRBJ2-7, with D uncertain. This receptor was taken from a human donor in good health. Some libraries in this study had Jurkat cell RNA spiked in. The specimen was naive CD8+ T cells from blood, with Jurkat cell RNA spiked in. Subset defined: FACS-sorted CD8+CD4-CCR7+CD45RA+ naive T cells. The DNA for the CDR3 is TGTGCCAGCAGCCTAGGGATCTCCTACGGGCAGTACTTC. Protein: CASSLGISYGQYF. Using reference TRBV7-2 and TRBJ2-7 for the parts outside the CDR3, the full variable domain is GAGVSQSPSNKVTEKGKDVELRCDPISGHTALYWYRQSLGQGLEFLIYFQGNSAPDKSGLPSDRFSAERTGGSVSTLTIQRTQQEDSAVYLCASSLGISYGQYFGPGTRLTVT.